This entry is about one T cell receptor (beta chain). The data stem from a study of human T cells and chemical hapten exposure. At the level of the study: Sensitization used 2% DPC on approximately 2 cm by approximately 2 cm upper inner arm skin.

Specified time point: patch test 1, 2 weeks after DPC sensitization. Treatment denoted: therapeutic diphenylcyclopropenone sensitization with weekly scalp DPC. A single record per CDR3 protein comes from TCRdb applying MiXCR to the RACE reads. The sample includes fewer than 400,000 distinct CDR3 sequences, around 6.9% of them seen just once. Germline assignment: CDR1 SGHTA and CDR2 FQGNSA. CDR3 length: 14 residues. V was pared by 2 bases and J by 5 bases, with 12 bases between. The rearrangement joins TRBV7-2 to TRBJ1-1, with D perhaps TRBD1 (5 bases). This TCR came from a woman younger than 35 with alopecia areata. Some clones in this sample may be carry-over from other donors' samples. The sample in question was whole blood, obtained in connection with sensitization to the hapten diphenylcyclopropenone (DPC). Written as DNA, the CDR3 is TGTGCCAGCAGCTTAAACCCGGCAGGGACTGAAGCTTTCTTT. Protein sequence: CASSLNPAGTEAFF.